One sample yielded the 3 T cell receptor beta chains listed below, sequenced in a study of blood T cell repertoires in COVID-19. Sequencing was performed with immunoSEQ multiplex PCR; in TCRdb, only in-frame clones are kept and a portion is missing. Of 68,000 or so clones in the sample, roughly 87% are singletons; the top ten hold about 3%. Sequenced material: peripheral blood. Source of these receptors: a woman in her fifties or sixties with COVID-19, enrolled during active disease.

The V gene is TRBV4-2, the J gene TRBJ2-1; 10 bases map to TRBD2. Trimming at V came to 4 bases and at J to 0 bases, leaving 3 bases not matched to a gene. Germline CDR1 LGHNA, CDR2 YNFKEQ. This CDR3 region has 16 residues. CDR3 region: CASSLSSGSSYNEQFF. CDR3 DNA sequence: TGTGCCAGCAGCCTGTCTAGCGGGAGCTCCTACAATGAGCAGTTCTTC.

This sequence joins TRBV27 and TRBJ1-2; a weak D match, TRBD1 (5 bases). V lost 5 bases and J 5 bases, leaving 21 bases between the germline ends. Germline V gene sequence: CDR1 MNHEY, CDR2 SMNVEV (reference sequence). The CDR3 runs 16 residues. CDR3 bases: TGTGCCAGCAGTCTCCACGGGGGACGGAGGGGTTATGGCTACACCTTC. Translated, it gives CASSLHGGRRGYGYTF.

The chain employs TRBV28 and TRBJ2-4, with D possibly being TRBD1 (5 bases). Germline assignment: CDR1 MDHEN and CDR2 SYDVKM. CDR3 size: 14 residues. The V and J ends lost 10 bases and 6 bases respectively, with 19 bases between them. DNA of the CDR3: TGTGCCAACGCCCCCCGAGGACACCTAAACATTCAGTACTTC. Translation: CANAPRGHLNIQYF.